The rows below give T cell receptor beta chains drawn from one sample of a study of T cells in Graves' hyperthyroidism and ophthalmopathy. TCRdb analysed the multiplex PCR reads with MiXCR anew, one entry per CDR3 protein. This sample has some 600,000 distinct CDR3 sequences, with 46% found just once. The sequenced material came from peripheral blood or thyroid tissue (not recorded which). Receptors originate from a woman aged 18-29 years with Graves' hyperthyroidism. The CDR3 runs from the conserved cysteine through the conserved F or W. Each record gives: D gene, V gene, clone size, J gene, CDR3 protein, CDR3 DNA. D genes are given only for firm matches. Only some rows state a clone size, as once, few, many or a class for expanded clones.

-	TRBV24-1	few	TRBJ2-6	CATSGANVLTF	TGTGCCACCAGTGGGGCCAACGTCCTGACTTTC
TRBD1	TRBV10-3	-	TRBJ1-1	CAISEGQGADTEAFF	TGTGCCATCAGTGAGGGACAGGGGGCGGACACTGAAGCTTTCTTT
-	TRBV7-8	-	TRBJ2-7	CASSQKSHEQYF	TGTGCCAGCAGCCAAAAATCCCACGAGCAGTACTTC
TRBD1	TRBV7-9	-	TRBJ1-3	CAIRAGGSGNTIYF	TGTGCCATCCGGGCAGGGGGCAGCGGAAACACCATATATTTT
-	TRBV19	few	TRBJ2-7	CASSMWGLTYEQYF	TGTGCCAGTAGTATGTGGGGACTCACCTACGAGCAGTACTTC
TRBD2	TRBV29-1	-	TRBJ2-2	CSAGGEPAGGPGELFF	TGCAGCGCGGGGGGGGAGCCAGCGGGAGGGCCCGGGGAGCTGTTTTTT
TRBD2	TRBV7-2	-	TRBJ2-2	CASTLAGGELFF	TGTGCCAGCACATTAGCGGGAGGGGAGCTGTTTTTT
TRBD1	TRBV10-3	-	TRBJ1-3	CAISVQGGGNTIYF	TGTGCCATCAGTGTGCAGGGGGGAGGAAACACCATATATTTT
-	TRBV2	few	TRBJ1-2	CASSPLWSGTTGGYTF	TGTGCCAGCAGTCCTCTTTGGAGTGGGACAACAGGGGGCTACACCTTC
-	TRBV25-1	many	TRBJ2-7	CASSEYSGWEQYF	TGTGCCAGCAGTGAATATTCGGGTTGGGAGCAGTACTTC
-	TRBV10-3	once	TRBJ1-2	CAISEGQINYGYTF	TGTGCCATCAGTGAGGGACAGATAAACTATGGCTACACCTTC
TRBD2	TRBV5-6	few	TRBJ2-7	CASSPPGLGLSEQYF	TGTGCCAGCAGCCCACCGGGACTAGGTCTATCCGAGCAGTACTTC
TRBD2	TRBV2	-	TRBJ2-5	CASSGLAGGRETQYF	TGTGCCAGCAGTGGACTAGCGGGAGGAAGAGAGACCCAGTACTTC
-	TRBV11-1	-	TRBJ1-2	CASSYLGQLDYGYTF	TGTGCCAGCAGTTACCTTGGACAGTTAGACTATGGCTACACCTTC
TRBD2	TRBV29-1	-	TRBJ2-7	CSVVGPIAGATYEQYF	TGCAGCGTTGTTGGGCCCATAGCGGGAGCTACCTACGAGCAGTACTTC
-	TRBV4-2	-	TRBJ2-2	CASSPGSGVPGELFF	TGTGCCAGCAGCCCAGGGTCCGGGGTTCCCGGGGAGCTGTTTTTT
-	TRBV9	few	TRBJ1-5	CASSVGRGSGPQHF	TGTGCCAGCAGCGTAGGCAGGGGATCGGGGCCCCAGCATTTT
-	TRBV9	-	TRBJ1-3	CASSRNSGNTIYF	TGTGCCAGCAGCAGGAACTCTGGAAACACCATATATTTT
-	TRBV10-3	-	TRBJ1-1	CAISASDPDTEAFF	TGTGCCATCAGTGCTTCCGACCCTGACACTGAAGCTTTCTTT
TRBD2	TRBV2	-	TRBJ2-2	CASMGLAGTWTGELFF	TGTGCCAGCATGGGACTAGCGGGAACCTGGACCGGGGAGCTGTTTTTT
-	TRBV20-1	-	TRBJ2-5	CSASGAQADQETQYF	TGCAGTGCTAGCGGGGCCCAAGCGGACCAAGAGACCCAGTACTTC
-	TRBV19	few	TRBJ1-1	CASSQTGTGAFF	TGTGCCAGTAGCCAGACAGGTACCGGGGCTTTCTTT
TRBD2	TRBV15	many	TRBJ2-7	CATSSRLAGRYEQYF	TGTGCCACCAGCAGTCGACTAGCGGGACGATACGAGCAGTACTTC